This T cell receptor beta chain was identified in a study of metastatic and nonmetastatic thyroid tumors. Overall study context: Malignant thyroid and benign thyroid patients provided blood and tumor or nodule tissue whose repertoires were compared.

Broader study findings: It was reported that TCR beta diversity was significantly higher in malignant thyroid tumors than benign nodules, in blood and tumor.

This clone counts as medium-sized. Its antigen is currently unknown. In the source study's methods: Differences in CDR3 between clinicopathological groups were drawn on to build a classifier intended to discriminate distant-metastatic papillary thyroid cancer patients. Using MiXCR, TCRdb reanalyzed the PCR reads. For this entry, the V and J calls and clone size follow TCRdb and not the study's own pipeline. Of some 14,000 clones in the sample, 23% are singletons; the top ten hold roughly 4%. The CDR3 runs 12 residues. The germline V and J ends were trimmed by 5 bases and 0 bases, with 3 bases remaining between them. From germline, CDR1 is MDHEN and CDR2 SYDVKM. Each patient came to thyroid surgery without any prior treatment (of any kind).

This TCR came from a female donor with papillary thyroid cancer or a benign thyroid nodule (not recorded which). Some clones in this sample may be carry-over from other donors' samples. Sequencing used blood. The J gene is TRBJ2-3, the V gene TRBV28, with unresolved D. Written as DNA, the CDR3 is TGTGCCAGCAGTCTAAGCACAGATACGCAGTATTTT. This translates into CASSLSTDTQYF.